This TCR beta chain stems from a study of T cell repertoires in cytomegalovirus infection. TCRdb redid the calling of the reads with MiXCR, one entry per CDR3 protein. The repertoire has approximately 500,000 distinct CDR3 sequences, 33% of them found once; the top ten carry 15% to 20%. The germline CDR1 and CDR2 sequences are SGHDT and YYEEEE. The CDR3 is made up of 15 amino acids. V lost 4 bases to trimming and J lost 3 bases; unmatched junction nucleotides: 9. Turning to this clonotype: The antigen remains undetermined.

The V and J genes are TRBV5-6 and TRBJ2-7; 8 bases are shared with TRBD1. The clonotype was recovered from a human donor in good health (CMV status not recorded). Some clones in this sample may be carry-over from other donors' samples. This sample comprised cultured PBMCs, obtained from culture after CMV antigen stimulation. The CDR3 DNA reads TGTGCCAGCAGCCCAAGGACAGGGAGAATCTACGAGCAGTACGTC. This translates into CASSPRTGRIYEQYV.